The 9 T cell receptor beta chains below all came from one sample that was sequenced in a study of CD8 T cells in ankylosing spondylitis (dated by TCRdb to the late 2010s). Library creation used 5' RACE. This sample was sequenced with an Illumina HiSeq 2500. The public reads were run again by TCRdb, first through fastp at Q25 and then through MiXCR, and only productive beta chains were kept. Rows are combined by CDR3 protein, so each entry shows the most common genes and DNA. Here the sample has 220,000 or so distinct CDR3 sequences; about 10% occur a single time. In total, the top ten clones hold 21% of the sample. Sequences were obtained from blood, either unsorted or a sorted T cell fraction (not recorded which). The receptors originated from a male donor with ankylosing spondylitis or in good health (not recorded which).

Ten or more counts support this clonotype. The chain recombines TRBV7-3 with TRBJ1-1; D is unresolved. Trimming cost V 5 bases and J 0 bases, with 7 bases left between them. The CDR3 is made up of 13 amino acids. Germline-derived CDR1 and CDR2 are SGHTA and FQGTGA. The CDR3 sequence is CASSPRVNTEAFF. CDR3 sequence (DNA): TGTGCCAGCAGCCCTAGGGTGAACACTGAAGCTTTCTTT.

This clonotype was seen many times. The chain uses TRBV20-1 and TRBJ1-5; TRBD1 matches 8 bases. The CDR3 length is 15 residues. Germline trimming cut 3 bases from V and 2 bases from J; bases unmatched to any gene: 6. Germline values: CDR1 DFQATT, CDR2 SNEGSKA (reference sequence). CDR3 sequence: CSARRPTGGNQPQHF. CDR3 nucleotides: TGCAGTGCTAGGAGACCGACAGGGGGCAATCAGCCCCAGCATTTT.

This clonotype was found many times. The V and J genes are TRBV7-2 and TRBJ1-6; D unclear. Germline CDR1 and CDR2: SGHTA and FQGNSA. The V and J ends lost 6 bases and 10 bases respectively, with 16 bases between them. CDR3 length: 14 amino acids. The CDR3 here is CASSPGSAGSPLHF. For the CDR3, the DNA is TGTGCCAGCAGTCCCGGGTCCGCCGGCTCACCCCTCCACTTT.

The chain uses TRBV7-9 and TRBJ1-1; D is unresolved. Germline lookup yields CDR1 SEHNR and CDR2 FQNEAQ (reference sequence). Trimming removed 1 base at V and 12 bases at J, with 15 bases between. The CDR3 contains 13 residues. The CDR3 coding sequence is TGTGCCAGCAGCTTAGAAGGAGGGTTTCTCACTTTCTTT. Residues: CASSLEGGFLTFF.

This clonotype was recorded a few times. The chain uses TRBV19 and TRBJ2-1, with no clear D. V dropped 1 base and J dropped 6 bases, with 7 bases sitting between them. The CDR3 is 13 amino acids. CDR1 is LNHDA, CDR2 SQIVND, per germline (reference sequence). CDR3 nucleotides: TGTGCCAGTAGTATAGGAGCTTTCAATGAGCAGTTCTTC. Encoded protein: CASSIGAFNEQFF. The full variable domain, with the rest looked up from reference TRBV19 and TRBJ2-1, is DGGITQSPKYLFRKEGQNVTLSCEQNLNHDAMYWYRQDPGQGLRLIYYSQIVNDFQKGDIAEGYSVSREKKESFPLTVTSAQKNPTAFYLCASSIGAFNEQFFGPGTRLTVL.

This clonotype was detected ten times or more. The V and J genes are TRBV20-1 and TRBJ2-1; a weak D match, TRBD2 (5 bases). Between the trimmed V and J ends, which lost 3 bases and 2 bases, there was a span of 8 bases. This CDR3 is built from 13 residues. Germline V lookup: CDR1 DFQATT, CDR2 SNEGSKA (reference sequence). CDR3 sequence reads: CSASVLAYNEQFF. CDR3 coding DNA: TGCAGTGCTAGTGTACTAGCCTACAATGAGCAGTTCTTC.

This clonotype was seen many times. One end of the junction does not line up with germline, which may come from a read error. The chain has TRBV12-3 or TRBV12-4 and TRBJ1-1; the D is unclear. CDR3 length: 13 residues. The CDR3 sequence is CASSLVGNTEAFF. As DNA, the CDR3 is TGTGCCAGCAGCTTAGTGGGGAACACTGAAGCTTTCTTT.

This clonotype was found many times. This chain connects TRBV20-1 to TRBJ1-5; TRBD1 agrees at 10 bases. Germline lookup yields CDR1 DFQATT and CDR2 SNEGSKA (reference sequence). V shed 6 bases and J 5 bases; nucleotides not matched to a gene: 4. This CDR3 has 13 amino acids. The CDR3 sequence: CSAGDRGDQPQHF. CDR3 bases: TGCAGTGCGGGGGACAGGGGAGATCAGCCCCAGCATTTT.

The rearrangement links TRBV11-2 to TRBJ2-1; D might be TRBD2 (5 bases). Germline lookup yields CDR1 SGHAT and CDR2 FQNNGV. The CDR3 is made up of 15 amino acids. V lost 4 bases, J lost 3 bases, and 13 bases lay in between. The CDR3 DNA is TGTGCCAGCAGCTCTACTAGTCCGAGCTACAATGAGCAGTTCTTC. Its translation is CASSSTSPSYNEQFF.